This TCR beta chain was observed in a study of CD8 T cells in ankylosing spondylitis. MiXCR, run by TCRdb on the 5' RACE reads, gives a single entry per CDR3 protein. The sample shows about 150,000 distinct CDR3 sequences, roughly 44% of them seen only once. This CDR3 has 17 amino acids. Deletions cut 0 bases from V and 2 bases from J, with 17 bases between. This clonotype has only a few counts. Antigen: not known. Study-wide results and caveats: Reportedly, significant enrichment of disease-linked clones occurred in matched ankylosing spondylitis synovial fluid.

The specimen sequenced was synovial fluid, either unsorted or a sorted T cell fraction (not recorded which). The sequence derives from a male donor with ankylosing spondylitis. The rearrangement joins TRBV12-3 or TRBV12-4 to TRBJ2-7; D is possibly TRBD1 or TRBD2 (6 bases each). The CDR3 nucleotides read TGTGCCAGCAGTTTAGCGATGGCCGGGGGCGTCCCCTACGAGCAGTACTTC. Protein sequence: CASSLAMAGGVPYEQYF.